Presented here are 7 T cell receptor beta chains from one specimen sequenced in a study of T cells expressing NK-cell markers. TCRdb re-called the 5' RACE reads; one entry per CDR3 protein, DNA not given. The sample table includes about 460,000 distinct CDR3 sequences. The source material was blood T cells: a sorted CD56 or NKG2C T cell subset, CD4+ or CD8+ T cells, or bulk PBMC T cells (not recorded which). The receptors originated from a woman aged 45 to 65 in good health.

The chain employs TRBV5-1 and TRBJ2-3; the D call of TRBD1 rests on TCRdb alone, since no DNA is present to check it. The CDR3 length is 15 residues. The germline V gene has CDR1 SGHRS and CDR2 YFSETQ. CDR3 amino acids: CASSLPGDITDTQYF.

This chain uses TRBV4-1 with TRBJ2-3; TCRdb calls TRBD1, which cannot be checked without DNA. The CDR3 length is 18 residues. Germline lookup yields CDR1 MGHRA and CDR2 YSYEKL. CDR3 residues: CASSQEISGGRGADTQYF.

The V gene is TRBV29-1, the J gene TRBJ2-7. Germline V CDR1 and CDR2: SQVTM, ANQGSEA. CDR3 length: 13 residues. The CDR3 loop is CSVIDSVSYEQYF.

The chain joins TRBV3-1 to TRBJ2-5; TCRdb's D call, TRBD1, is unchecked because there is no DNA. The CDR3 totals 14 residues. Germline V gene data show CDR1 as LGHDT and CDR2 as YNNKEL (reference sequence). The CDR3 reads CASSQLGPEETQYF.

The CDR3 loop is CASSPRTREETQYF. J is TRBJ2-5 and V is TRBV5-1; no DNA is available, so the TRBD2 call from TCRdb remains unchecked. The CDR3 totals 14 residues. Germline CDR1 SGHRS, CDR2 YFSETQ.

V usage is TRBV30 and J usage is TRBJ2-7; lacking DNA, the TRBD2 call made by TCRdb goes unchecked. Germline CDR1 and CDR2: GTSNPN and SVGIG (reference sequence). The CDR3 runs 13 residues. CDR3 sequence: CAWSRRANYEQYF.

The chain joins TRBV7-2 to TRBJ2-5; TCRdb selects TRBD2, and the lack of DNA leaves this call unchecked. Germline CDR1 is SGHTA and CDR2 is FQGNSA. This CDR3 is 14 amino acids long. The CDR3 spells CASSPGRAWETQYF.